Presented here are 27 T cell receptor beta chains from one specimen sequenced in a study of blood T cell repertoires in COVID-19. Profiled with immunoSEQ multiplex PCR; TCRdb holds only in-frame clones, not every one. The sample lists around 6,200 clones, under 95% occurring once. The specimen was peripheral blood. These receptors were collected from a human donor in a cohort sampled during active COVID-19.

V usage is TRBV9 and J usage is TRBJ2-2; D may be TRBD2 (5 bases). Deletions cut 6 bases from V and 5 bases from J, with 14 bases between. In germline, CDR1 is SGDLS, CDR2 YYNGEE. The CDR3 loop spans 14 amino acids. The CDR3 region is CASTASSGTGELFF. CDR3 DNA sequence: TGTGCCAGCACCGCTAGCTCGGGAACCGGGGAGCTGTTTTTT.

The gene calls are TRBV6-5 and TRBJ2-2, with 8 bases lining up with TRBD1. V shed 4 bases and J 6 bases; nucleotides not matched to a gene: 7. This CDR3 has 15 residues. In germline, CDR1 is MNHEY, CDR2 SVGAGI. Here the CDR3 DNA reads TGTGCCAGCAGTTTAGGACAGGGCCGCGCCGGGGAGCTGTTTTTT. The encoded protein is CASSLGQGRAGELFF.

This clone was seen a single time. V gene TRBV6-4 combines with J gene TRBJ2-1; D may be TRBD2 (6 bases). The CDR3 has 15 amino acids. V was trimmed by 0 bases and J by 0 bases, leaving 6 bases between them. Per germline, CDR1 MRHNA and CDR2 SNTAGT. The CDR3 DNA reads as TGTGCCAGCAGTGACTCAGCGGGCTCCTACAATGAGCAGTTCTTC. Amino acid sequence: CASSDSAGSYNEQFF.

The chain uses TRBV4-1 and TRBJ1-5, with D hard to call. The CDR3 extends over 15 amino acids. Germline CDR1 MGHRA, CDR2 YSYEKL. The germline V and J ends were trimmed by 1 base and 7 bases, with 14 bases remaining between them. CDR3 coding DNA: TGCGCCAGCAGCCAAGGCCTTATTTCGGGGCAGCCCCAGCATTTT. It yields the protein CASSQGLISGQPQHF.

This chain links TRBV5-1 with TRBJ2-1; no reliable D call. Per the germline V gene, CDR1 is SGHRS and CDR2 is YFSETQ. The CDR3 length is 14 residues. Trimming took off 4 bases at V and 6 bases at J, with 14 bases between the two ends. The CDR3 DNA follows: TGCGCCAGCAGCCCCCCAGGTCCTGCCAATGAGCAGTTCTTC. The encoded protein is CASSPPGPANEQFF. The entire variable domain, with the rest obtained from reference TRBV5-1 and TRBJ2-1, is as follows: KAGVTQTPRYLIKTRGQQVTLSCSPISGHRSVSWYQQTPGQGLQFLFEYFSETQRNKGNFPGRFSGRQFSNSRSEMNVSTLELGDSALYLCASSPPGPANEQFFGPGTRLTVL.

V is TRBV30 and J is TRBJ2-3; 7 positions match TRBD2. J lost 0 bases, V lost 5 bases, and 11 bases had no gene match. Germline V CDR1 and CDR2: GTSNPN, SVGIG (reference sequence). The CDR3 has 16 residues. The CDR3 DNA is TGTGCCTGGGAGGGATTAGCGGGCGAGAGCACAGATACGCAGTATTTT. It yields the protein CAWEGLAGESTDTQYF.

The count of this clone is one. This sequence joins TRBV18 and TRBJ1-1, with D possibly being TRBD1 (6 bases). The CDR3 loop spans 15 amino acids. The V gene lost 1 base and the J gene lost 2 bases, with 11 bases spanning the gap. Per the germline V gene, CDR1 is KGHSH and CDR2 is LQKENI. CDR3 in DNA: TGTGCCAGCTCACCACTAGGGGGATCAAACACTGAAGCTTTCTTT. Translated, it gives CASSPLGGSNTEAFF.

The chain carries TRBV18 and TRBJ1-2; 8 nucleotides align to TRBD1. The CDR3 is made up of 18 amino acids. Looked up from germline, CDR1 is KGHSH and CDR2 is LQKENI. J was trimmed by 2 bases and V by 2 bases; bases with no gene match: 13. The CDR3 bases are TGTGCCAGCTCACCATCTTCTTGGACAGGGACAAGGAACTATGGCTACACCTTC. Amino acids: CASSPSSWTGTRNYGYTF.

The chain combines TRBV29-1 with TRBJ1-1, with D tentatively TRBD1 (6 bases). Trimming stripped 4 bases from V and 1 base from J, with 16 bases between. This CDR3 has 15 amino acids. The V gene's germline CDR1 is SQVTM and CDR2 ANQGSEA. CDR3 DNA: TGCAGCGTTGCCCACAGGGACGCTAAGAACACTGAAGCTTTCTTT. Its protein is CSVAHRDAKNTEAFF.

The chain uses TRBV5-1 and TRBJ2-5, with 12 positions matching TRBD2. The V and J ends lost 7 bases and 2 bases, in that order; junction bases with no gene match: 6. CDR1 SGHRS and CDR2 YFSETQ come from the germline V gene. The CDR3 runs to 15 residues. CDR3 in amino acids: CASGPSGREQETQYF. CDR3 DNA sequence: TGCGCCAGCGGCCCTAGCGGGAGGGAACAAGAGACCCAGTACTTC.

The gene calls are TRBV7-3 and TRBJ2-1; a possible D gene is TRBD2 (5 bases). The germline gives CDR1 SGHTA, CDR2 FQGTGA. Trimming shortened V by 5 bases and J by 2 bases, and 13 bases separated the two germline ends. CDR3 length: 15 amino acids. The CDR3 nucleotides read TGTGCCAGCAGCCGTAGTAGCGCGACCTACAATGAGCAGTTCTTC. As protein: CASSRSSATYNEQFF.

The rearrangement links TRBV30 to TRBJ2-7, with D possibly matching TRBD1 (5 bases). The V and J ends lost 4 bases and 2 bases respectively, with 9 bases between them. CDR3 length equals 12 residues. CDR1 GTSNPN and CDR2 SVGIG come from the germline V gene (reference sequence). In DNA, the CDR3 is TGTGCCTGGATTCAGGGTACCTACGAGCAGTACTTC. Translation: CAWIQGTYEQYF.

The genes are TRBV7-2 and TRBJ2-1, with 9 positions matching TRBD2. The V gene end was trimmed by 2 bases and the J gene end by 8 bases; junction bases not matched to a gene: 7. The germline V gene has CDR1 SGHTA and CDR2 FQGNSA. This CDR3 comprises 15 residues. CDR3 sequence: CASSLQAGGIDEQFF. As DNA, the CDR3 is TGTGCCAGCAGCTTACAAGCGGGAGGAATTGATGAGCAGTTCTTC.

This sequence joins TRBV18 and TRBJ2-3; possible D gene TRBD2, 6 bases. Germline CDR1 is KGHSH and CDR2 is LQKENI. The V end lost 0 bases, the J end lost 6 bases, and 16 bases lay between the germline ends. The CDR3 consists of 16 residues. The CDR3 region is CASSPPGGSVGDTQYF. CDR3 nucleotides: TGTGCCAGCTCACCACCGGGGGGATCGGTGGGGGATACGCAGTATTTT.

CDR3 coding DNA: TGCGCCAGCAGCCCCAGGGAAAATAGCAATCAGCCCCAGCATTTT. Translated: CASSPRENSNQPQHF. This sequence joins TRBV4-3 and TRBJ1-5; tentatively, D is TRBD1 (5 bases). The germline V gene encodes CDR1 LGHNA and CDR2 YSLEER. The CDR3 has 15 residues. V was trimmed by 4 bases and J by 0 bases, leaving 10 bases between them.

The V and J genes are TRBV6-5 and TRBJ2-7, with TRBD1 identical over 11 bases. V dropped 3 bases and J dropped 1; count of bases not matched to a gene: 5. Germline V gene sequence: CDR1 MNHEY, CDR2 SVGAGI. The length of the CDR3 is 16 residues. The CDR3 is CASSYTGTGGSYEQYF. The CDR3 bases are TGTGCCAGCAGTTATACCGGGACAGGGGGATCCTACGAGCAGTACTTC.

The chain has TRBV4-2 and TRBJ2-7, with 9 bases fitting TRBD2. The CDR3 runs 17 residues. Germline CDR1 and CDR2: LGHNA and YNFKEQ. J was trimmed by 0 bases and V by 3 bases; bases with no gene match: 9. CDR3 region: CASSQETSGDFSYEQYF. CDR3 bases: TGTGCCAGCAGCCAGGAGACTAGCGGAGATTTCTCCTACGAGCAGTACTTC.

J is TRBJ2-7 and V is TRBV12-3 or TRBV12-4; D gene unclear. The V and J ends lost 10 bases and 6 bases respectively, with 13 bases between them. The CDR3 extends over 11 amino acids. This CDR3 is CAKDADSEQYF. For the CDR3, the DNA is TGTGCCAAAGACGCGGATAGCGAGCAGTACTTC.

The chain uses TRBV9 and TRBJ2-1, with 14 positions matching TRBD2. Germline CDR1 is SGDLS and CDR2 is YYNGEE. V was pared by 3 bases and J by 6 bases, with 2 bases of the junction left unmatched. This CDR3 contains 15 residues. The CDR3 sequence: CASSAGTSGGNEQFF. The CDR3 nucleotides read TGTGCCAGCAGCGCGGGGACTAGCGGGGGCAATGAGCAGTTCTTC.

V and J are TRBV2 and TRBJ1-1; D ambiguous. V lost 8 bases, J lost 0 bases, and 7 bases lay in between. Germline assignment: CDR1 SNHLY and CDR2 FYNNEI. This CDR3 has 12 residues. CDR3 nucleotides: TGTGCCAGCTCACAAATGAACACTGAAGCTTTCTTT. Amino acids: CASSQMNTEAFF.

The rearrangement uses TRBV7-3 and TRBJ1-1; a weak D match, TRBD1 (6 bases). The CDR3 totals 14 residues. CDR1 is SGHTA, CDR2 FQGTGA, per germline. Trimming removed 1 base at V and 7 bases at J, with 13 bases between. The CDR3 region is CASSLMVGGSEAFF. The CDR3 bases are TGTGCCAGCAGCTTAATGGTTGGGGGCAGTGAAGCTTTCTTT.

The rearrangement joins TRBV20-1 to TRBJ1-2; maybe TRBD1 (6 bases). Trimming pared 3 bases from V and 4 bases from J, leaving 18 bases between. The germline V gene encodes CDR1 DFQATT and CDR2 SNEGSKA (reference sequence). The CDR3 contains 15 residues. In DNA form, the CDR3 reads TGCAGTGCTAGTGACGGGGGGCGTAAGAGCTATGGCTACACCTTC. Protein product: CSASDGGRKSYGYTF.

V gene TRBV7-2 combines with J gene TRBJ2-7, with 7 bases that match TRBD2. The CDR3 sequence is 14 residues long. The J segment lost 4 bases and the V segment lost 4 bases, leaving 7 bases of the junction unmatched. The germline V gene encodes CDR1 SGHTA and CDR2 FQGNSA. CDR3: CASSSRGLPYEQYF. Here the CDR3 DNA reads TGTGCCAGCAGCTCCCGGGGACTACCTTACGAGCAGTACTTC.

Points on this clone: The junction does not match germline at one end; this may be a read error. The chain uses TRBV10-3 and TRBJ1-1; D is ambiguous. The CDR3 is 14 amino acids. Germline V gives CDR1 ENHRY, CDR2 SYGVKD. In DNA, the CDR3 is TGTGCCACCAACCCACAGATTATGAACGCTGAAGCTTTCTTT. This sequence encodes CATNPQIMNAEAFF.

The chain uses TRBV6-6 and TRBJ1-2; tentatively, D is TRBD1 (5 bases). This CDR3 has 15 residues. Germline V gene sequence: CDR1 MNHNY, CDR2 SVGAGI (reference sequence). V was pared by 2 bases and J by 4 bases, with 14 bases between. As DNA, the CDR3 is TGTGCCAGCAGTTACACGGGAGGGGAGGTCTATGGCTACACCTTC. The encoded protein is CASSYTGGEVYGYTF.

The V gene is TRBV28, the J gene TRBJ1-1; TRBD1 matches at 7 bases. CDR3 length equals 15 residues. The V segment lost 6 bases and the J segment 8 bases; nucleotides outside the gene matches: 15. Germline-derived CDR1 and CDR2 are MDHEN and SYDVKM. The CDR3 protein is CASRDLDRINGEAFF. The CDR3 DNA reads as TGTGCCAGCAGGGATTTGGACAGGATAAACGGAGAAGCTTTCTTT.

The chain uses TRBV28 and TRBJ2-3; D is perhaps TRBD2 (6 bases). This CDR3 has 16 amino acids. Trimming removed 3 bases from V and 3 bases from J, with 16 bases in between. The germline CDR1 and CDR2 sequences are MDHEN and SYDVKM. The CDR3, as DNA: TGTGCCAGCAGTTTCAGTCCGGGGGAGGTTACAGATACGCAGTATTTT. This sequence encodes CASSFSPGEVTDTQYF.